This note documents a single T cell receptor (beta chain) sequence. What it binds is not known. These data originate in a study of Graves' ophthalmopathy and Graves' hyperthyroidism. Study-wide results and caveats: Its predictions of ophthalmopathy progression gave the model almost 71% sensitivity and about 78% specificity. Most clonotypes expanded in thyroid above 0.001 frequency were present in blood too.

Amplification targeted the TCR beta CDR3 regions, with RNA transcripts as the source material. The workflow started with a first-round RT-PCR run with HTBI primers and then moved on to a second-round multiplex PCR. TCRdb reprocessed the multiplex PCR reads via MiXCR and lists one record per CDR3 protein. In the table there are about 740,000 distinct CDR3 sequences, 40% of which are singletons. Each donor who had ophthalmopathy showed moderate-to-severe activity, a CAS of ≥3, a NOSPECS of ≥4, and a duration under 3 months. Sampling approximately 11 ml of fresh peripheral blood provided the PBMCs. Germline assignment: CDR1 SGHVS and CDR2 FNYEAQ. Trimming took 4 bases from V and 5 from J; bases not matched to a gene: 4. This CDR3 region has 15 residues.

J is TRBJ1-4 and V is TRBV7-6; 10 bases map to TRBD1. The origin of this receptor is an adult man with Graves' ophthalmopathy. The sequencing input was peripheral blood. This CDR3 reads CASSSGQGYNEKLFF. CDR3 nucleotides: TGTGCCAGCAGCTCGGGACAGGGGTACAATGAAAAACTGTTTTTT.